What follows are 27 T cell receptor beta chains derived from one specimen sequenced in a study of preoperative IRX-2 immunotherapy in early breast cancer. Repertoires were generated with immunoSEQ multiplex PCR, while TCRdb's copy carries only in-frame clones and drops some. Of about 24,000 clones listed, 80% to 90% were seen once; the top ten hold over 25%. The treatment is: preoperative locoregional IRX-2 cytokine immunotherapy. Specimen: tumor tissue, collected after IRX-2 immunotherapy. The receptors here all came from a human donor with breast cancer.

This chain joins TRBV27 and TRBJ1-5, with TRBD1 identical over 10 bases. This CDR3 spans 15 amino acids. Germline V gene lookup returns CDR1 MNHEY and CDR2 SMNVEV (reference sequence). V was pared by 10 bases and J by 2 bases, with 8 bases of the junction left unmatched. Written as DNA, the CDR3 is TGTGCCACCGAGAGAGGGACAGGGGGCAATCAGCCCCAGCATTTT. Translating gives CATERGTGGNQPQHF.

Judged by abundance, this clone is medium-sized. V is TRBV28 and J is TRBJ2-7, with D perhaps TRBD2 (6 bases). Germline V gene data show CDR1 as MDHEN and CDR2 as SYDVKM. CDR3 size: 14 residues. The V and J ends lost 5 bases and 7 bases respectively, with 18 bases between them. The CDR3 region is CASSSLESGREQYF. The CDR3 nucleotides are TGTGCCAGCAGTAGCCTGGAATCTGGGAGGGAGCAGTACTTC.

The V call is TRBV4-1, the J call TRBJ1-2; D is undetermined. Germline V gene sequence: CDR1 MGHRA, CDR2 YSYEKL. V lost 2 bases and J 0 bases, leaving 19 bases between the germline ends. The length of the CDR3 is 18 residues. CDR3 bases: TGCGCCAGCAGCCAAAGGACGGGCAGACGGGGATCTAACTATGGCTACACCTTC. Translated: CASSQRTGRRGSNYGYTF.

This clone has just a few counts. The chain joins TRBV4-1 to TRBJ2-2, with 11 bases identical to TRBD2. This CDR3 is built from 16 residues. CDR1 is MGHRA, CDR2 YSYEKL, per germline. The V segment lost 4 bases and the J segment 4 bases; nucleotides outside the gene matches: 5. CDR3 bases: TGCGCCAGCAGCCCCATACTAGCGGGGGCCACCGGGGAGCTGTTTTTT. Translation: CASSPILAGATGELFF.

The V gene is TRBV11-3, the J gene TRBJ1-6, with D unclear. This CDR3 spans 15 amino acids. CDR1 SGHNT and CDR2 YENEEA come from the germline V gene. Trimming cost V 3 bases and J 4 bases, with 10 bases left between them. The CDR3 sequence is CASSFSGGYNSPLHF. The CDR3 coding sequence is TGTGCCAGCAGCTTTTCCGGAGGGTATAATTCACCCCTCCACTTT.

This clone was found once. The genes are TRBV5-1 and TRBJ2-5, with D unclear. Germline V gene sequence: CDR1 SGHRS, CDR2 YFSETQ. This CDR3 comprises 16 residues. V was cut by 0 bases and J by 0 bases, with 12 bases left in between. CDR3 loop: CASSLEGTPYQETQYF. For the CDR3, the DNA is TGCGCCAGCAGCTTGGAGGGCACCCCGTACCAAGAGACCCAGTACTTC.

The chain uses TRBV2 and TRBJ1-2, with D unresolved. V gave up 2 bases and J gave up 8 bases, with 12 bases separating them. The CDR3 sequence is 13 residues long. From germline, CDR1 is SNHLY and CDR2 FYNNEI. CDR3 DNA: TGTGCCAGCAGTGAATTGGGCAGTGGAGGCTACACCTTC. Its translation: CASSELGSGGYTF. The full variable domain, with the rest looked up from reference TRBV2 and TRBJ1-2, is EPEVTQTPSHQVTQMGQEVILRCVPISNHLYFYWYRQILGQKVEFLVSFYNNEISEKSEIFDDQFSVERPDGSNFTLKIRSTKLEDSAMYFCASSELGSGGYTFGSGTRLTVV.

V usage is TRBV6-5 and J usage is TRBJ2-2; 8 bases line up with TRBD1. Germline-derived CDR1 and CDR2 are MNHEY and SVGAGI. Germline trimming cut 2 bases from V and 5 bases from J; bases unmatched to any gene: 7. This CDR3 spans 16 amino acids. CDR3 nucleotides: TGTGCCAGCAGTTACACCCGGACAGGGCTAACCGGGGAGCTGTTTTTT. Translated, it gives CASSYTRTGLTGELFF.

The rearrangement joins TRBV27 to TRBJ1-1, with TRBD1 identical over 7 bases. The length of the CDR3 is 15 residues. Per the germline V gene, CDR1 is MNHEY and CDR2 is SMNVEV (reference sequence). J lost 1 base, V lost 5 bases, and 7 bases had no gene match. The CDR3 region is CASSITGVGNTEAFF. In DNA form, the CDR3 reads TGTGCCAGCAGTATTACAGGGGTTGGGAACACTGAAGCTTTCTTT.

This clone was counted once. The chain uses TRBV11-2 and TRBJ2-6; no reliable D call. Germline CDR1 SGHAT, CDR2 FQNNGV. The length of the CDR3 is 15 residues. Trimming took off 6 bases at V and 0 bases at J, with 9 bases between the two ends. The CDR3 DNA sequence: TGTGCCAGCAGTTATTCGGGCTCTGGGGCCAACGTCCTGACTTTC. Protein: CASSYSGSGANVLTF.

This chain joins TRBV7-9 and TRBJ1-1, with D possibly being TRBD1 (6 bases). This CDR3 has 17 amino acids. The V gene lost 1 base and the J gene lost 0 bases, with 15 bases spanning the gap. In germline, CDR1 is SEHNR, CDR2 FQNEAQ (reference sequence). The CDR3 sequence is CASSLDSGQRMNTEAFF. The DNA of the CDR3 is TGTGCCAGCAGCTTAGACTCTGGACAGAGGATGAACACTGAAGCTTTCTTT.

This chain links TRBV4-1 with TRBJ1-2; 9 nucleotides match TRBD1. The CDR3 spans 17 residues. The V gene's germline CDR1 is MGHRA and CDR2 YSYEKL. Trimming at V came to 0 bases and at J to 3 bases, leaving 8 bases not matched to a gene. CDR3 nucleotide sequence: TGCGCCAGCAGCCAAGATGGGACCGGGACAGGGTACTATGGCTACACCTTC. Residues: CASSQDGTGTGYYGYTF.

The CDR3, as DNA: TGTGCCACCAGCAGTACCCCTAGCGGGGGGGCCTACAATGAGCAGTTCTTC. Translating gives CATSSTPSGGAYNEQFF. V and J are TRBV15 and TRBJ2-1; 12 bases agree with TRBD2. The CDR3 contains 17 residues. Per the germline V gene, CDR1 is LNHNV and CDR2 is YYDKDF (reference sequence). With V trimmed by 3 bases and J by 2 bases, 5 bases remained unmatched.

The DNA for the CDR3 is TGTGCCACCCGATCCGGGACAAGCGGGGGCCCCTTCTCCTACAATGAGCAGTTCTTC. Translation: CATRSGTSGGPFSYNEQFF. This chain uses TRBV10-3 with TRBJ2-1, with 8 nucleotides matching TRBD2. Germline CDR1 is ENHRY and CDR2 is SYGVKD. The ends lost 10 bases at V and 0 bases at J; junction bases unmatched: 20. The CDR3 is made up of 19 amino acids.

The rearrangement joins TRBV12-5 to TRBJ2-3, with 11 nucleotides matching TRBD2. V trimming: 5 bases; J trimming: 6 bases; junction bases outside the gene matches: 1. The CDR3 length is 13 residues. Per germline, CDR1 LGHNT and CDR2 FRNRAP. In nucleotides, the CDR3 is TGTGCTAGTGGTGCTAGCGGGGGGGATACGCAGTATTTT. Protein sequence: CASGASGGDTQYF.

This rearrangement joins TRBV6-4 to TRBJ2-6, with 13 bases fitting TRBD2. This CDR3 has 18 amino acids. Germline lookup yields CDR1 MRHNA and CDR2 SNTAGT. With V trimmed by 2 bases and J by 1 base, 2 bases remained unmatched. The CDR3 loop reads CASSDLTSGGSGANVLTF. The CDR3 nucleotides read TGTGCCAGCAGTGACCTGACTAGCGGGGGGTCTGGGGCCAACGTCCTGACTTTC.

The rearrangement joins TRBV7-3 to TRBJ2-5; 8 nucleotides align to TRBD1. The CDR3 sequence is 16 residues long. Trimming at V came to 5 bases and at J to 2 bases, leaving 10 bases not matched to a gene. Germline CDR1 is SGHTA and CDR2 is FQGTGA. In DNA form, the CDR3 reads TGTGCCAGCAGCCCCCTAGGACAGGGCAGACAAGAGACCCAGTACTTC. This sequence encodes CASSPLGQGRQETQYF.

The chain couples TRBV11-2 to TRBJ2-7; D may be TRBD1 or TRBD2 (6 bases each). V dropped 5 bases and J dropped 3 bases, with 17 bases sitting between them. The CDR3 spans 15 residues. CDR1 is SGHAT and CDR2 is FQNNGV in the germline V gene. CDR3 protein: CASSATRGPLYEQYF. CDR3 DNA sequence: TGTGCCAGCAGCGCTACACGGGGGCCTCTCTACGAGCAGTACTTC.

V and J are TRBV2 and TRBJ2-5; D remains unclear. The CDR3 length is 15 residues. Trimming stripped 4 bases from V and 0 bases from J, with 12 bases between. Germline CDR1 is SNHLY and CDR2 is FYNNEI. Written as DNA, the CDR3 is TGTGCCAGCAGTGGGGCCTGGGGATACCAAGAGACCCAGTACTTC. It is translated as CASSGAWGYQETQYF.

This chain uses TRBV2 with TRBJ1-5, with 8 bases identical to TRBD1. The ends lost 6 bases at V and 7 bases at J; junction bases unmatched: 5. The CDR3 is made up of 13 amino acids. CDR1 is SNHLY, CDR2 FYNNEI, per germline. CDR3 sequence (DNA): TGTGCCAGCAGACAGGGGGGTGGGCAGCCCCAGCATTTT. Amino acids: CASRQGGGQPQHF.

This chain uses TRBV21-1 with TRBJ1-6. TRBV21-1 is labeled a pseudogene. This CDR3 is built from 17 residues. CDR3 residues: CASSKVVGVWVNSPLHF. CDR3 bases: TGTGCCAGCAGCAAAGTGGTGGGGGTGTGGGTTAATTCACCCCTCCACTTT.

The chain is built from TRBV6-1 and TRBJ2-2, with TRBD2 as a possible D gene (5 bases). Deletions cut 0 bases from V and 6 bases from J, with 8 bases between. The V gene's germline CDR1 is MNHNS and CDR2 SASEGT. The CDR3 loop spans 14 amino acids. The CDR3 region has the DNA TGTGCCAGCAGTGAAGCTGGGAGCCCCGGGGAGCTGTTTTTT. Residues: CASSEAGSPGELFF.

The chain employs TRBV27 and TRBJ2-3; D not certain. The CDR3 covers 17 residues. CDR1 and CDR2 (germline): MNHEY, SMNVEV (reference sequence). Deletions cut 1 base from V and 6 bases from J, with 20 bases between. The CDR3 here is CASSLFGLSGQGDTQYF. DNA of the CDR3: TGTGCCAGCAGTTTATTCGGATTGTCGGGCCAAGGGGATACGCAGTATTTT.

This sequence joins TRBV7-3 and TRBJ1-2; D perhaps matches TRBD1 (5 bases). Germline lookup yields CDR1 SGHTA and CDR2 FQGTGA. The CDR3 runs to 15 residues. Trimming took 0 bases from V and 4 from J, leaving 12 bases between them. In DNA, the CDR3 is TGTGCCAGCAGCTTAACGGCAGGGATCGTCTATGGCTACACCTTC. As protein: CASSLTAGIVYGYTF.

The chain uses TRBV27 and TRBJ2-7, with D unclear. The CDR3 length is 14 residues. CDR1 is MNHEY, CDR2 SMNVEV, per germline (reference sequence). The ends were cut back, 2 bases at V and 2 bases at J, with 10 bases in the middle. CDR3 DNA: TGTGCCAGCAGTTTAAAGGGCAGCACCTACGAGCAGTACTTC. This sequence encodes CASSLKGSTYEQYF.

This chain joins TRBV29-1 and TRBJ1-3; 7 bases are shared with TRBD1. V shed 3 bases, J shed 2 bases, and the junction held 4 bases outside the gene matches. The CDR3 is 14 amino acids. CDR1 is SQVTM and CDR2 is ANQGSEA in the germline V gene. The CDR3 nucleotides read TGCAGCGTTGAGGTCACAGGGGCTGGAAACACCATATATTTT. It specifies CSVEVTGAGNTIYF.

The J gene is TRBJ1-4, the V gene TRBV18, with D possibly TRBD1 on 6 matching bases. CDR1 is KGHSH and CDR2 is LQKENI in the germline V gene. The CDR3 contains 14 residues. Trimming took off 3 bases at V and 8 bases at J, with 13 bases between the two ends. In nucleotides, the CDR3 is TGTGCCAGCTCACCGTTTACTCAGGGGGAAAAACTGTTTTTT. This translates into CASSPFTQGEKLFF.